This record looks at one T cell receptor (beta chain) sequence and its context. Its matching antigen is unknown. This entry comes from a study of cytomegalovirus exposure and HLA in healthy donors. Study-wide results and limits: The authors later found HLA-associated TCR beta chains more clonally expanded than equally common others.

Amplification used 60 Vbeta primers and 13 Jbeta primers. Data came from immunoSEQ multiplex PCR; TCRdb stores just in-frame clones and leaves some out. The sample consists of about 160,000 clones, roughly two thirds of them appearing once. Germline assignment: CDR1 LNHDA and CDR2 SQIVND (reference sequence). The CDR3 runs to 14 residues. The germline V and J ends were trimmed by 5 bases and 7 bases, with 14 bases remaining between them. Sequencing was done on a sample of PBMCs. The receptor's source is a woman in her 30s in good health and CMV-seronegative. The V gene is TRBV19, the J gene TRBJ1-4; unclear D gene. Here the CDR3 reads CASSPGAYSEKLFF. CDR3 nucleotides: TGTGCCAGTAGTCCCGGAGCGTATAGTGAAAAACTGTTTTTT. Full variable domain (rest looked up from reference TRBV19 and TRBJ1-4): DGGITQSPKYLFRKEGQNVTLSCEQNLNHDAMYWYRQDPGQGLRLIYYSQIVNDFQKGDIAEGYSVSREKKESFPLTVTSAQKNPTAFYLCASSPGAYSEKLFFGSGTQLSVL.